This T cell receptor beta chain was captured in a study of cytomegalovirus exposure and HLA in healthy donors. The germline CDR1 and CDR2 sequences are PRHDT and FYEKMQ (reference sequence). Losses at the gene ends were 4 bases for V and 3 bases for J; bases not matched to a gene: 10. The CDR3 spans 17 residues. Study results and limitations: Among TCR beta chains, those listed as cytomegalovirus-associated numbered more than 150. In a later analysis, several top co-occurrence clusters appeared linked to parvovirus B19, influenza, CMV and Epstein-Barr virus.

With 60 Vbeta and 13 Jbeta primers, the PCR was carried out. Assay used: immunoSEQ multiplex PCR; TCRdb lists only in-frame clones, some missing. The sample lists 200,000 or so clones; 80% to 85% were seen once. Comments on this clone: The antigen is unknown.

The source is a woman aged 50 to 65 in good health and CMV-seropositive. What was sequenced was PBMCs. The chain links TRBV13 to TRBJ1-2, with 11 bases lining up with TRBD1. Here the CDR3 reads CASSSRPSDRGHYGYTF. CDR3 in DNA: TGTGCCAGCAGCTCCAGGCCTTCGGACAGGGGGCACTATGGCTACACCTTC.